This T cell receptor beta chain was obtained from a study of T cell responses to AZD1222 COVID-19 vaccine. This CDR3 is built from 14 residues. The V and J ends lost 7 bases and 8 bases respectively, with 18 bases between them. Germline V gene lookup returns CDR1 SGHNT and CDR2 YYREEE (reference sequence). Produced via immunoSEQ multiplex PCR; TCRdb's table is partial and in-frame only. Of 180,000 or so clones in the sample, around 94% are singletons; the top ten hold approximately 0.69%. Only one count was recorded for this clone. The sample in question was peripheral blood, obtained on day 0 of AZD1222 vaccination. This chain connects TRBV5-4 to TRBJ1-4; D possibly corresponds to TRBD1 (6 bases). This TCR derives from an adult in good health. The CDR3 sequence: CASCRQERKEKLFF. The CDR3 DNA sequence: TGTGCCAGCTGCCGACAGGAGAGGAAGGAAAAACTGTTTTTT.